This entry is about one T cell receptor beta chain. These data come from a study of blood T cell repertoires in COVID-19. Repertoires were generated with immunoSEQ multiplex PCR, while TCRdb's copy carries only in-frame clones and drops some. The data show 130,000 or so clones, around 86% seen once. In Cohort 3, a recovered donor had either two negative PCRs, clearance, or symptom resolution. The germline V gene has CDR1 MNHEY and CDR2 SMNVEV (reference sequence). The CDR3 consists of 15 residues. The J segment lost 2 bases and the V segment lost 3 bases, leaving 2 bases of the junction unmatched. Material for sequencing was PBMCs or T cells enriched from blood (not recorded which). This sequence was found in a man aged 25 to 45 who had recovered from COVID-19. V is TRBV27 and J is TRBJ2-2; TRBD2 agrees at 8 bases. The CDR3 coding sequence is TGTGCCAGCAGTTTTAGCGGGGCCAACACCGGGGAGCTGTTTTTT. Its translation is CASSFSGANTGELFF.